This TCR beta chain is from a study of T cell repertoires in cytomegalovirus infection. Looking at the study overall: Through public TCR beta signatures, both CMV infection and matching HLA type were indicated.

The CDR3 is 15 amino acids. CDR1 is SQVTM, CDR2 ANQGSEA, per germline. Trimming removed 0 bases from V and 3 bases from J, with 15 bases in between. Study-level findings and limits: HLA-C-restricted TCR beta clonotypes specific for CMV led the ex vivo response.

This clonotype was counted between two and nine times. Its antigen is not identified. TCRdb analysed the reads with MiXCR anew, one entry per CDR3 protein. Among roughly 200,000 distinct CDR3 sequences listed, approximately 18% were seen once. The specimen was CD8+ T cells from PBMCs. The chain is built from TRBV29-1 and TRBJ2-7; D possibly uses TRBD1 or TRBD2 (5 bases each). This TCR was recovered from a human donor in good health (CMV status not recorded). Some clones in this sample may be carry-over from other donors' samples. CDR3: CSVEDHGTVNYEQYF. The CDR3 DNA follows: TGCAGCGTTGAAGATCATGGGACCGTCAACTACGAGCAGTACTTC.